This T cell receptor (beta chain) comes out of a study of blood T cell repertoires in COVID-19. Across the whole study: Acute-phase and convalescent COVID-19 samples originated in the United States, Italy and Spain. T cells, B-cell-depleted T cells, or PBMCs provided the cDNA or gDNA that served as material.

V shed 5 bases and J 4 bases; nucleotides not matched to a gene: 12. The CDR3 has 16 residues. Germline values: CDR1 SGHRS, CDR2 YFSETQ. Original handling: Amplification of reference gene primers was used by the study to estimate nucleated cell counts. Clones were sequenced by immunoSEQ multiplex PCR, and TCRdb holds only the in-frame ones, with some missing. The DNA gave D and trimming, while V, J and clone size come from that table. The sample records over 150,000 clones, roughly 84% being singletons. The chain couples TRBV5-1 to TRBJ1-2, with 9 bases matching TRBD1. The sequencing input was peripheral blood. This sequence originates from a man between 18 and 35 years old with active or convalescent COVID-19. For the CDR3, the DNA is TGCGCCAGCAGACCCGGGACAGGGCTTGACGCCTATGGCTACACCTTC. Its protein product is CASRPGTGLDAYGYTF. Full variable domain (remainder filled in from reference TRBV5-1 and TRBJ1-2): KAGVTQTPRYLIKTRGQQVTLSCSPISGHRSVSWYQQTPGQGLQFLFEYFSETQRNKGNFPGRFSGRQFSNSRSEMNVSTLELGDSALYLCASRPGTGLDAYGYTFGSGTRLTVV.